Sequencing of this T cell receptor (beta chain) was carried out in a study of shared clonotypes between healthy human individuals. Assay: immunoSEQ multiplex PCR; the TCRdb copy retains only in-frame clones and omits some. This sample carries 1,400,000 or so clones, 97% to 99% of them seen once, and the ten largest clones take around 0.33%. This TCR derives from a man under 40 in good health. Sequenced: naive CD4+ T cells sorted from blood. Subset given: CD45RA+ positively selected.

CDR3 residues: CATSREKPGLAGGEQYF. In nucleotides, the CDR3 is TGTGCCACCAGCAGAGAAAAACCCGGACTAGCGGGAGGCGAGCAGTACTTC. The rearrangement links TRBV15 to TRBJ2-7; TRBD2 agrees at 14 bases. Germline values: CDR1 LNHNV, CDR2 YYDKDF (reference sequence). V gave up 0 bases and J gave up 6 bases; unmatched junction bases: 7. The CDR3 is made up of 17 amino acids.